Listed here is a single T cell receptor (beta chain). Vbeta (60) and Jbeta (13) primers were used in the PCR. Profiled with immunoSEQ multiplex PCR; TCRdb holds only in-frame clones, not every one. In the table there are about 190,000 clones, approximately 80% of which are singletons. Germline CDR1 and CDR2: SGHNT and YYREEE (reference sequence). V gave up 0 bases and J gave up 3 bases; unmatched junction bases: 3. The CDR3 is made up of 15 amino acids. These data come from a study of cytomegalovirus exposure and HLA in healthy donors. Input material: PBMCs. This sequence was found in a woman in her twenties or thirties in good health and CMV-seropositive. V and J are TRBV5-4 and TRBJ2-7, with 10 nucleotides matching TRBD2. The CDR3 protein is CASSLELAGNYEQYF. In DNA, the CDR3 is TGTGCCAGCAGCTTGGAACTAGCGGGGAACTACGAGCAGTACTTC.